These T cell receptor beta chains were read from a single sample in a study of T cell repertoires in aging, cancer and after chemotherapy. TCRdb re-derived calls from the multiplex PCR reads in MiXCR, one entry per CDR3 protein. The sample includes more than 1,500 distinct CDR3 sequences, around a fifth of them seen just once. Sequencing was done on a sample of blood. Source of these receptors: a human donor with a solid tumor. Both conserved end residues are part of each CDR3. D genes are given only for firm matches. For some rows the clone size is stated as once, few or many, or as a class when expanded; others skip it.

CDR3aa,CDR3nt,abundance,d_gene,j_gene,v_gene
CAIMTGLTNNSPLHF,TGTGCCATCATGACTGGATTAACTAATAATTCACCCCTCCACTTT,medium-sized,NA,TRBJ1-6,TRBV10-3
CASSRDRDNQPQHF,TGTGCCAGCAGCCGGGACAGGGACAATCAGCCCCAGCATTTT,medium-sized,TRBD1,TRBJ1-5,TRBV5-6
CASSSGNRGRADTQYF,TGTGCCAGCAGTTCCGGGAACAGGGGGCGGGCAGATACGCAGTATTTT,few,TRBD1,TRBJ2-3,TRBV13
CASRDRGNTEAFF,TGTGCCAGCAGAGACAGGGGGAACACTGAAGCTTTCTTT,medium-sized,TRBD1,TRBJ1-1,TRBV5-4
CASSLVGATDRGLFGYTF,TGCGCCAGCAGCTTGGTGGGGGCCACGGACAGGGGGCTTTTTGGCTACACCTTC,large,TRBD1,TRBJ1-2,TRBV5-1
CATSKGGSGDTQYF,TGTGCCACTTCTAAGGGGGGGTCCGGAGATACGCAGTATTTT,NA,NA,TRBJ2-3,TRBV19
CSVERSLAGANEQFF,TGCAGCGTGGAAAGGTCTCTAGCGGGAGCCAATGAGCAGTTCTTC,NA,TRBD2,TRBJ2-1,TRBV29-1
CASGQSSYEQYF,TGTGCCAGCGGACAGTCTAGCTACGAGCAGTACTTC,medium-sized,NA,TRBJ2-7,TRBV12-3/TRBV12-4
CASSSQGNTEAFF,TGTGCCAGCAGCTCTCAGGGGAACACTGAAGCTTTCTTT,medium-sized,NA,TRBJ1-1,TRBV11-2
CASSLATSYEQYF,TGTGCCAGCAGCTTAGCCACTTCCTACGAGCAGTACTTC,large,NA,TRBJ2-7,TRBV11-3
CASSMGWETQYF,TGTGCCAGTAGTATGGGATGGGAGACCCAGTACTTC,few,NA,TRBJ2-5,TRBV19
CASSLIGGHGYTF,TGCGCCAGCAGCTTAATTGGGGGGCATGGCTACACCTTC,medium-sized,NA,TRBJ1-2,TRBV5-1
CSARQSAGHPNEQFF,TGCAGTGCTAGACAATCAGCGGGCCACCCCAATGAGCAGTTCTTC,NA,NA,TRBJ2-1,TRBV20-1
CASRHRTYEQYF,TGTGCCAGCAGGCACAGGACATACGAGCAGTACTTC,NA,NA,TRBJ2-7,TRBV7-9
CASSGRAETQYF,TGTGCCAGCAGCGGCAGAGCGGAGACCCAGTACTTC,NA,NA,TRBJ2-5,TRBV7-9
CASIGTGTLAGYTF,TGTGCCAGCATTGGGACAGGGACCCTAGCCGGCTACACCTTC,large,TRBD1,TRBJ1-2,TRBV6-1
CASSFGPGEQYF,TGTGCCAGCAGTTTCGGACCTGGGGAGCAGTACTTC,medium-sized,NA,TRBJ2-7,TRBV12-3/TRBV12-4
CASSPGTSGITSTDTQYF,TGTGCCAGCAGTCCCGGGACTAGCGGTATAACTAGCACAGATACGCAGTATTTT,medium-sized,TRBD2,TRBJ2-3,TRBV27
CASSPGQGGNTIYF,TGTGCCAGCAGTCCCGGACAGGGTGGAAACACCATATATTTT,NA,TRBD1,TRBJ1-3,TRBV6-5
CASSQKRWVGTADGYTF,TGCGCCAGCAGCCAAAAGAGATGGGTCGGGACCGCCGATGGCTACACCTTC,NA,NA,TRBJ1-2,TRBV7-9
CASSSLRLGLYEQYF,TGTGCCAGCAGTTCCTTAAGACTAGGTCTGTACGAGCAGTACTTC,large,NA,TRBJ2-7,TRBV6-1
CASRTPGTGINEQFF,TGTGCCAGCAGGACCCCCGGGACAGGGATTAATGAGCAGTTCTTC,large,TRBD1,TRBJ2-1,TRBV6-5
CASRGVTTQYF,TGTGCCAGTAGGGGAGTGACTACGCAGTATTTT,NA,NA,TRBJ2-3,TRBV19
CATMGGDNEQFF,TGTGCCACCATGGGGGGGGACAATGAGCAGTTCTTC,once,TRBD2,TRBJ2-1,TRBV24-1
CASSEWGIPAHEQYF,TGTGCCAGCAGTGAATGGGGGATTCCCGCCCACGAGCAGTACTTC,large,NA,TRBJ2-7,TRBV6-1
CASSPSGGNTGELFF,TGTGCCAGCAGCCCTTCAGGGGGCAATACCGGGGAGCTGTTTTTT,large,TRBD1,TRBJ2-2,TRBV11-3
CSAGEAGRDYNEQFF,TGCAGTGCTGGAGAAGCGGGGAGAGATTACAATGAGCAGTTCTTC,few,TRBD2,TRBJ2-1,TRBV20-1
CASSPEYPRSTDTQYF,TGTGCCAGCAGCCCAGAGTACCCTCGTAGCACAGATACGCAGTATTTT,medium-sized,NA,TRBJ2-3,TRBV11-3
CASSPGLAGVNSYEQYF,TGTGCCAGCTCGCCAGGACTAGCGGGGGTGAACTCCTACGAGCAGTACTTC,medium-sized,TRBD2,TRBJ2-7,TRBV18
CSVDPVVGGAFF,TGCAGCGTTGACCCGGTGGTGGGGGGAGCTTTCTTT,large,NA,TRBJ1-1,TRBV29-1
CASSQRVGRFQETQYF,TGTGCCAGCAGCCAACGGGTGGGCAGGTTCCAAGAGACCCAGTACTTC,medium-sized,NA,TRBJ2-5,TRBV11-1
CASRNRGAPNNEQFF,TGTGCCAGTAGGAACAGGGGCGCCCCTAACAATGAGCAGTTCTTC,NA,TRBD1,TRBJ2-1,TRBV19
CASSIDQGGSETQYF,TGTGCCAGTAGTATAGACCAGGGTGGGTCGGAGACCCAGTACTTC,NA,NA,TRBJ2-5,TRBV19
CASSLGLADYEQYF,TGTGCCAGCAGCTTAGGACTAGCGGACTACGAGCAGTACTTC,NA,TRBD2,TRBJ2-7,TRBV11-2
CASSRNGGGNEQFF,TGTGCCAGCAGCCGGAACGGGGGGGGCAATGAGCAGTTCTTC,NA,TRBD2,TRBJ2-1,TRBV7-3
CATGTGVTEAFF,TGTGCCACCGGGACAGGGGTAACTGAAGCTTTCTTT,once,TRBD1,TRBJ1-1,TRBV2
CASSFRTSGSVDTQYF,TGCGCCAGCAGCTTCAGGACTAGCGGGAGTGTAGATACGCAGTATTTT,once,TRBD2,TRBJ2-3,TRBV5-1
CASRTAMTANEKLFF,TGTGCCAGCAGGACCGCAATGACAGCAAATGAAAAACTGTTTTTT,medium-sized,NA,TRBJ1-4,TRBV12-3/TRBV12-4
CASSYGQGSYQPQHF,TGTGCCAGCAGCTACGGACAGGGGAGCTATCAGCCCCAGCATTTT,large,TRBD1,TRBJ1-5,TRBV7-9
CASSPNTGGDPQHF,TGCGCCAGCAGCCCAAACACAGGGGGCGACCCCCAGCATTTT,once,TRBD1,TRBJ1-5,TRBV4-1
CASSQELSGGVRETQYF,TGTGCCAGCAGCCAAGAGTTGTCGGGGGGAGTAAGAGAGACCCAGTACTTC,NA,TRBD2,TRBJ2-5,TRBV4-2
CSARLTKTREFETQYF,TGCAGTGCTCGATTGACGAAGACTAGAGAGTTCGAGACCCAGTACTTC,medium-sized,NA,TRBJ2-5,TRBV20-1
CASSLEGDGNYGYTF,TGTGCCAGCAGCTTAGAAGGGGACGGTAACTATGGCTACACCTTC,medium-sized,NA,TRBJ1-2,TRBV7-3
CASKDTENTEAFF,TGCGCCAGCAAGGACACCGAGAACACTGAAGCTTTCTTT,few,NA,TRBJ1-1,TRBV10-2
CASSSRTGGNSPLHF,TGTGCCAGCAGCTCGAGGACAGGGGGTAATTCACCCCTCCACTTT,large,TRBD1,TRBJ1-6,TRBV11-3
CASRKLAGAGTYNEQFF,TGTGCCAGCAGGAAACTAGCGGGGGCCGGGACCTACAATGAGCAGTTCTTC,few,TRBD2,TRBJ2-1,TRBV27